One sample yielded the 29 T cell receptor beta chains listed below, sequenced in a study of cytomegalovirus exposure and HLA in healthy donors. TCRdb's table, derived via immunoSEQ multiplex PCR, lists solely in-frame clones and lacks some. The sample holds around 70,000 clones, 94% seen once. The sequenced sample was PBMCs. Every receptor here comes from a man aged 18 to 29 in good health and CMV-seropositive.

Only one count was recorded for this clone. The chain combines TRBV18 with TRBJ2-7, with 7 bases lining up with TRBD1. The CDR3 is made up of 15 amino acids. The ends lost 5 bases at V and 8 bases at J; junction bases unmatched: 15. Germline CDR1 KGHSH, CDR2 LQKENI. CDR3 sequence (DNA): TGTGCCAGCTCAGCCCCGGGACAGATCCTCTTGAAGCAGTACTTC. Its protein product is CASSAPGQILLKQYF.

This chain connects TRBV19 to TRBJ1-2; 11 bases agree with TRBD1. CDR3 size: 15 residues. J lost 2 bases, V lost 7 bases, and 6 bases had no gene match. Germline loops: CDR1 LNHDA, CDR2 SQIVND (reference sequence). The DNA for the CDR3 is TGTGCCAGTAAAAACCGGGACAGGGGGAACTATGGCTACACCTTC. It translates to CASKNRDRGNYGYTF.

CDR3 bases: TGCGCCAGCAGCTCAATGACTACAGGGAGAGCGGCCTACGAGCAGTACTTC. Protein product: CASSSMTTGRAAYEQYF. This chain connects TRBV5-1 to TRBJ2-7, with D tentatively TRBD1 (6 bases). This CDR3 is built from 17 residues. Trimming cost V 3 bases and J 2 bases, with 21 bases left between them. Germline CDR1 SGHRS, CDR2 YFSETQ. Together with reference TRBV5-1 and TRBJ2-7, the CDR3 gives the full variable domain: KAGVTQTPRYLIKTRGQQVTLSCSPISGHRSVSWYQQTPGQGLQFLFEYFSETQRNKGNFPGRFSGRQFSNSRSEMNVSTLELGDSALYLCASSSMTTGRAAYEQYFGPGTRLTVT.

The chain is built from TRBV5-1 and TRBJ2-5; D perhaps matches TRBD1 (6 bases). Looked up from germline, CDR1 is SGHRS and CDR2 is YFSETQ. The CDR3 sequence is 16 residues long. The V end was cut by 4 bases, the J end by 4 bases, with 20 bases between. The CDR3 DNA is TGCGCCAGCAGCCCACCGGGGACACTGTACTCAGAGACCCAGTACTTC. Translated, it gives CASSPPGTLYSETQYF.

The V gene is TRBV7-3, the J gene TRBJ2-1; the match to TRBD2 covers 7 bases. CDR3 length equals 15 residues. Per germline, CDR1 SGHTA and CDR2 FQGTGA. V was clipped by 6 bases and J by 4 bases; unmatched bases: 9. The CDR3 DNA reads as TGTGCCAGCAGTCCCCTGGCTAGCGGATACAATGAGCAGTTCTTC. Protein: CASSPLASGYNEQFF.

The gene calls are TRBV11-3 and TRBJ2-7, with 8 bases matching TRBD2. The V segment lost 7 bases and the J segment 4 bases; nucleotides outside the gene matches: 6. Germline V gene lookup returns CDR1 SGHNT and CDR2 YENEEA. This CDR3 spans 13 amino acids. CDR3 protein: CASNPSGRYEQYF. In nucleotides, the CDR3 is TGTGCCAGCAACCCAAGCGGGAGATACGAGCAGTACTTC.

This clone was detected a few times. The V and J genes are TRBV7-9 and TRBJ1-2; tentative D call: TRBD1 (5 bases). The CDR3 is 14 amino acids. Trimming took off 4 bases at V and 7 bases at J, with 16 bases between the two ends. CDR1 and CDR2 (germline): SEHNR, FQNEAQ (reference sequence). DNA of the CDR3: TGTGCCAGCAGCTACCGGGGGGAGATCGGTGGCTACACCTTC. It encodes CASSYRGEIGGYTF.

This chain uses TRBV9 with TRBJ1-2; 7 bases line up with TRBD1. The CDR3 is made up of 13 amino acids. From germline, CDR1 is SGDLS and CDR2 YYNGEE. With 4 bases clipped from V and 6 bases from J, the junction kept 6 bases outside the gene matches. CDR3 sequence reads: CASSSTGFNGYTF. The CDR3 DNA reads TGTGCCAGCAGCTCGACAGGGTTCAATGGCTACACCTTC.

The chain uses TRBV5-4 and TRBJ2-7, with 12 bases identical to TRBD1. The CDR3 contains 14 residues. The germline V gene encodes CDR1 SGHNT and CDR2 YYREEE (reference sequence). V lost 3 bases and J lost 9; bases outside the gene matches: 7. The CDR3 sequence is CASSSGTGGAGQYF. Here the CDR3 DNA reads TGTGCCAGCAGCTCAGGGACAGGGGGCGCGGGGCAGTACTTC. Looking up the rest from reference TRBV5-4 and TRBJ2-7 gives the full variable domain: ETGVTQSPTHLIKTRGQQVTLRCSSQSGHNTVSWYQQALGQGPQFIFQYYREEENGRGNFPPRFSGLQFPNYSSELNVNALELDDSALYLCASSSGTGGAGQYFGPGTRLTVT.

The chain recombines TRBV6-1 with TRBJ1-2; 8 bases align to TRBD1. J was trimmed by 5 bases and V by 3 bases; bases with no gene match: 5. Per the germline V gene, CDR1 is MNHNS and CDR2 is SASEGT. This CDR3 has 14 residues. DNA for the CDR3: TGTGCCAGCAGTGACTGGGACAGGAAGTATGGCTACACCTTC. It is translated as CASSDWDRKYGYTF.

The gene calls are TRBV5-1 and TRBJ1-5, with 10 positions matching TRBD1. There are 14 residues in the CDR3. In germline, CDR1 is SGHRS, CDR2 YFSETQ. The V and J ends lost 3 bases and 8 bases, in that order; junction bases with no gene match: 5. CDR3 sequence reads: CASSSGTGDEPQHF. The CDR3 DNA reads as TGCGCCAGCAGCTCCGGGACAGGGGATGAGCCCCAGCATTTT. Combining the CDR3 with reference TRBV5-1 and TRBJ1-5 gives the whole variable domain KAGVTQTPRYLIKTRGQQVTLSCSPISGHRSVSWYQQTPGQGLQFLFEYFSETQRNKGNFPGRFSGRQFSNSRSEMNVSTLELGDSALYLCASSSGTGDEPQHFGDGTRLSIL.

V usage is TRBV27 and J usage is TRBJ2-1; no clear D gene. The CDR3 has 12 residues. Germline loops: CDR1 MNHEY, CDR2 SMNVEV (reference sequence). Trimming took off 2 bases at V and 7 bases at J, with 6 bases between the two ends. The chain's CDR3 is CASSLTRNEQFF. CDR3 DNA: TGTGCCAGCAGTTTAACGCGTAATGAGCAGTTCTTC.

CDR3 residues: CASSAGGSTEAFF. DNA for the CDR3: TGTGCCAGCAGTGCGGGGGGAAGCACTGAAGCTTTCTTT. The V call is TRBV5-4, the J call TRBJ1-1; D possibly corresponds to TRBD1 (5 bases). The V end was cut by 5 bases, the J end by 4 bases, with 12 bases between. The CDR3 has 13 residues. Germline V gene lookup returns CDR1 SGHNT and CDR2 YYREEE (reference sequence). Complete variable domain (other parts from reference TRBV5-4 and TRBJ1-1): ETGVTQSPTHLIKTRGQQVTLRCSSQSGHNTVSWYQQALGQGPQFIFQYYREEENGRGNFPPRFSGLQFPNYSSELNVNALELDDSALYLCASSAGGSTEAFFGQGTRLTVV.

This sequence joins TRBV10-2 and TRBJ2-3; TRBD1 matches at 7 bases. The germline V gene encodes CDR1 WSHSY and CDR2 SAAADI. CDR3 length: 14 amino acids. Trimming at V came to 4 bases and at J to 3 bases, leaving 4 bases not matched to a gene. The CDR3 region is CASSGQGGTDTQYF. DNA for the CDR3: TGCGCCAGCAGTGGACAGGGCGGGACAGATACGCAGTATTTT.

The V call is TRBV28, the J call TRBJ1-1, with D maybe TRBD1 (5 bases). CDR1 and CDR2 (germline): MDHEN, SYDVKM. Trimming cost V 7 bases and J 5 bases, with 11 bases left between them. The length of the CDR3 is 12 residues. Here the CDR3 reads CASTWGGTEAFF. In DNA, the CDR3 is TGTGCCAGCACCTGGGGGGGAACTGAAGCTTTCTTT.

This sequence joins TRBV5-1 and TRBJ1-2, with D unresolved. The length of the CDR3 is 15 residues. V gave up 0 bases and J gave up 6 bases, with 15 bases separating them. Per germline, CDR1 SGHRS and CDR2 YFSETQ. The CDR3 reads CASSLEGVGADGYTF. In DNA, the CDR3 is TGCGCCAGCAGCTTGGAGGGCGTGGGAGCGGATGGCTACACCTTC.

Comment on this clone: Compared with germline, one end of the junction differs, possibly owing to a read error. Additional DNA sequences in this sample encode the identical CDR3. The chain joins TRBV7-9 to TRBJ2-7, with TRBD1 identical over 8 bases. The CDR3 loop spans 14 amino acids. Germline CDR1 and CDR2: SEHNR and FQNEAQ (reference sequence). The CDR3 sequence: CASSFDRGTYEQYF. CDR3 DNA sequence: TGTGCCAGCAGCTTCGACAGGGGAACCTACGAGCAGTACTTT.

This chain uses TRBV30 with TRBJ2-7, with 7 bases aligning to TRBD2. Germline V lookup: CDR1 GTSNPN, CDR2 SVGIG (reference sequence). V gave up 4 bases and J gave up 0 bases; unmatched junction bases: 6. This CDR3 region has 14 residues. CDR3 DNA sequence: TGTGCCTGGAATCCAGGGAGGGCCTCCTACGAGCAGTACTTC. Residues: CAWNPGRASYEQYF.

The chain is built from TRBV6-1 and TRBJ1-5, with TRBD1 matching 7 bases. The V gene end was trimmed by 5 bases and the J gene end by 8 bases; junction bases not matched to a gene: 12. The CDR3 is made up of 15 amino acids. Germline-derived CDR1 and CDR2 are MNHNS and SASEGT. The CDR3: CASSTTGTALEPQHF. CDR3 nucleotide sequence: TGTGCCAGCAGTACGACCGGGACAGCCTTGGAGCCCCAGCATTTT.

The chain combines TRBV11-2 with TRBJ2-4; TRBD2 matches 12 bases. Looked up from germline, CDR1 is SGHAT and CDR2 is FQNNGV. This CDR3 comprises 17 residues. The V segment lost 1 base and the J segment 8 bases; nucleotides outside the gene matches: 9. CDR3 coding DNA: TGTGCCAGCAGCTTAGGCCTAGCGGGAGGGGTTGGGGACATTCAGTACTTC. Translating it yields CASSLGLAGGVGDIQYF.

CDR3 sequence: CASSRSRGSESDTQYF. CDR3 sequence (DNA): TGCGCCAGCAGCCGATCCAGGGGTTCTGAATCAGATACGCAGTATTTT. This chain joins TRBV4-1 and TRBJ2-3; D perhaps matches TRBD1 (6 bases). The V and J ends lost 4 bases and 4 bases respectively, with 18 bases between them. The germline CDR1 and CDR2 sequences are MGHRA and YSYEKL. The CDR3 spans 16 residues.

This clone was seen only a few times. The chain uses TRBV7-2 and TRBJ2-1, with a weak D call TRBD2 (5 bases). The CDR3 is made up of 12 amino acids. Germline CDR1 is SGHTA and CDR2 is FQGNSA. V lost 6 bases and J lost 8, with 11 bases in between. CDR3 DNA sequence: TGTGCCAGCAGTAGTAAGAGGGATGAGCAGTTCTTC. Its protein is CASSSKRDEQFF.

The chain couples TRBV28 to TRBJ1-1; 8 positions match TRBD1. The CDR3 runs 15 residues. Germline V gives CDR1 MDHEN, CDR2 SYDVKM. Trimming took 5 bases from V and 4 from J; bases not matched to a gene: 9. The CDR3 sequence: CASSNGQGFGTEAFF. The DNA for the CDR3 is TGTGCCAGCAGTAATGGACAGGGTTTTGGCACTGAAGCTTTCTTT.

CDR3 nucleotides: TGCGCCAGCAGCACTGGACTAGCGGGAGGGCCGCCGGATACGCAGTATTTT. Translation gives CASSTGLAGGPPDTQYF. The chain joins TRBV5-1 to TRBJ2-3; 15 positions agree with TRBD2. The germline V gene has CDR1 SGHRS and CDR2 YFSETQ. V trimming: 4 bases; J trimming: 6 bases; junction bases outside the gene matches: 9. There are 17 residues in the CDR3.

V gene TRBV19 combines with J gene TRBJ2-7; TRBD2 might be the D (5 bases). CDR1 is LNHDA and CDR2 is SQIVND in the germline V gene (reference sequence). The CDR3 is made up of 16 amino acids. The V gene lost 4 bases and the J gene lost 0 bases, with 16 bases spanning the gap. For the CDR3, the DNA is TGTGCCAGTAGTAACCCCGGCGGGCCCAGCTCCTACGAGCAGTACTTC. As protein: CASSNPGGPSSYEQYF.

The rearrangement uses TRBV19 and TRBJ2-1; the match to TRBD2 covers 7 bases. This CDR3 is built from 16 residues. V gave up 7 bases and J gave up 4 bases; unmatched junction bases: 13. CDR1 is LNHDA and CDR2 is SQIVND in the germline V gene (reference sequence). CDR3 DNA: TGTGCCAGTACTACACGGGGGAAAGCGGGATACAATGAGCAGTTCTTC. It encodes CASTTRGKAGYNEQFF.

The chain carries TRBV28 and TRBJ2-3, with D perhaps matching TRBD1 (5 bases). This CDR3 region has 12 residues. Per the germline V gene, CDR1 is MDHEN and CDR2 is SYDVKM. Trimming took off 7 bases at V and 3 bases at J, with 8 bases between the two ends. In nucleotides, the CDR3 is TGTGCCAGCACAGGGTCGACAGATACGCAGTATTTT. Protein product: CASTGSTDTQYF.

This clone was detected only a few times. The chain recombines TRBV18 with TRBJ2-7; 9 bases match TRBD1. The length of the CDR3 is 15 residues. Per germline, CDR1 KGHSH and CDR2 LQKENI. V lost 6 bases to trimming and J lost 3 bases; unmatched junction nucleotides: 9. The CDR3 DNA sequence: TGTGCCAGCTCCCCGACCGGGACAGGGAGCTACGAGCAGTACTTC. It is translated as CASSPTGTGSYEQYF.

V and J are TRBV30 and TRBJ1-5; 8 nucleotides line up with TRBD1. The CDR3 sequence is 14 residues long. CDR1 GTSNPN and CDR2 SVGIG come from the germline V gene (reference sequence). Trimming removed 6 bases from V and 3 bases from J; junction bases left unmatched: 7. The CDR3 DNA reads TGTGCCTGCACTCGACAGGGGAACAATCAGCCCCAGCATTTT. Translation: CACTRQGNNQPQHF.